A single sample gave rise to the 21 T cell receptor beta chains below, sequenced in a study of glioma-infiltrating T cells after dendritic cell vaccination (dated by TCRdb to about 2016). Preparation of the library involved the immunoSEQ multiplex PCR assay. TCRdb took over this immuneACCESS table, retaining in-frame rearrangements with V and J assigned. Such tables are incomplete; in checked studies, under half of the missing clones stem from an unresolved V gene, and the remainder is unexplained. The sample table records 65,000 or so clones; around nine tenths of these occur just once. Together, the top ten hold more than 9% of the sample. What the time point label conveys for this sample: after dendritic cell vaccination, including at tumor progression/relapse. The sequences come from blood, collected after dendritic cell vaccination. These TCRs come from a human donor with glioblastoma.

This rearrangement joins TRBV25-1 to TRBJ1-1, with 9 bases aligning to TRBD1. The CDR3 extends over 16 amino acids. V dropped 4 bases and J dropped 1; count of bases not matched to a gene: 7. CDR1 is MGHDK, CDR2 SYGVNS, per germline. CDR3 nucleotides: TGTGCCAGCAGTGGCCCCTGGGGACAGGGGAACACTGAAGCTTTCTTT. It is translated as CASSGPWGQGNTEAFF.

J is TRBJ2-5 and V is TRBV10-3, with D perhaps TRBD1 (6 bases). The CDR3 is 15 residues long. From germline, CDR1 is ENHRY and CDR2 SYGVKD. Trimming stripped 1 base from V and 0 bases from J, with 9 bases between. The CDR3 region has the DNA TGTGCCATCAGTGAGTGGGACACCTACCAAGAGACCCAGTACTTC. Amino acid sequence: CAISEWDTYQETQYF.

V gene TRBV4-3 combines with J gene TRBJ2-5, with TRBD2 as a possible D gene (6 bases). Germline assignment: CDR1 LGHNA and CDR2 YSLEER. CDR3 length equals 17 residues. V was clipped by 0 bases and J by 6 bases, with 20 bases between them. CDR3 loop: CASSQEPPGLSRQTQYF. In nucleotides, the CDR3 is TGCGCCAGCAGCCAAGAGCCACCGGGACTCTCGCGGCAGACCCAGTACTTC.

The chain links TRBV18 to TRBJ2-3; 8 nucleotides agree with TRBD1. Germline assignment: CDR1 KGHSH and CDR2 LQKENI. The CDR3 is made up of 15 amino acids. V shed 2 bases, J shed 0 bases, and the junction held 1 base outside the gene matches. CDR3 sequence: CASSPGQGSTDTQYF. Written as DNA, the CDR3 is TGTGCCAGCTCACCAGGACAGGGCAGCACAGATACGCAGTATTTT.

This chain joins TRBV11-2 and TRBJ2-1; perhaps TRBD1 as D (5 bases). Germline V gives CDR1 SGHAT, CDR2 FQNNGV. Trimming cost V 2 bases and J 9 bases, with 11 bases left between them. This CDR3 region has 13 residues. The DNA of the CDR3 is TGTGCCAGCAGCTTATACCAGGGCTCTGAGCAGTTCTTC. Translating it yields CASSLYQGSEQFF.

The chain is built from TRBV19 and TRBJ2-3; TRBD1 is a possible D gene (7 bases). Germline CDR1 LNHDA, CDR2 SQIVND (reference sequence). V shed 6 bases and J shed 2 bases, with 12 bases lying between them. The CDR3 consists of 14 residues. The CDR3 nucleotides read TGTGCCAGTAGCAGGGGGGTTGACACAGATACGCAGTATTTT. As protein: CASSRGVDTDTQYF. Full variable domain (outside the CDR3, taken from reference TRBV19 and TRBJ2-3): DGGITQSPKYLFRKEGQNVTLSCEQNLNHDAMYWYRQDPGQGLRLIYYSQIVNDFQKGDIAEGYSVSREKKESFPLTVTSAQKNPTAFYLCASSRGVDTDTQYFGPGTRLTVL.

CDR3 amino acids: CASSDRDRGTYEQYF. For the CDR3, the DNA is TGTGCCAGCAGTGACCGGGACAGGGGCACCTACGAGCAGTACTTC. The chain uses TRBV6-1 and TRBJ2-7, with TRBD1 identical over 10 bases. Germline V gene data show CDR1 as MNHNS and CDR2 as SASEGT. The V gene end was trimmed by 3 bases and the J gene end by 2 bases; junction bases not matched to a gene: 4. This CDR3 is built from 15 residues.

CDR3: CASSPRGGGLQYF. The CDR3 nucleotides read TGTGCCAGCAGCCCACGGGGGGGCGGGTTGCAGTACTTC. The J gene is TRBJ2-7, the V gene TRBV7-8; TRBD2 agrees at 8 bases. V shed 5 bases, J shed 9 bases, and the junction held 9 bases outside the gene matches. The CDR3 contains 13 residues. Germline V lookup: CDR1 SGHVS, CDR2 FQNEAQ.

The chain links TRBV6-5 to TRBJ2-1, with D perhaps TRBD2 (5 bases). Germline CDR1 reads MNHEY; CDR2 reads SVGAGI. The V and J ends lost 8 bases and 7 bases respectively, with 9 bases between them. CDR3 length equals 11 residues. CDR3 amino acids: CASGQRNEQFF. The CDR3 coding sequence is TGTGCCAGCGGTCAGCGGAATGAGCAGTTCTTC.

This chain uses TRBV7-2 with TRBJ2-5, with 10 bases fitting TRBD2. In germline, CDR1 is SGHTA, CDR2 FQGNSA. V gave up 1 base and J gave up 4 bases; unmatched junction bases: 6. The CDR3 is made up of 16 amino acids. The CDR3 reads CASSLGSGGAGETQYF. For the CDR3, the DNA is TGTGCCAGCAGCTTAGGAAGCGGGGGGGCCGGAGAGACCCAGTACTTC. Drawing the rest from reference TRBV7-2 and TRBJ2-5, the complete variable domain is GAGVSQSPSNKVTEKGKDVELRCDPISGHTALYWYRQSLGQGLEFLIYFQGNSAPDKSGLPSDRFSAERTGGSVSTLTIQRTQQEDSAVYLCASSLGSGGAGETQYFGPGTRLLVL.

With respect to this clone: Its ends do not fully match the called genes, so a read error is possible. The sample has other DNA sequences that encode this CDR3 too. CDR3 protein: CASSIGGAGGAFNSPLHF. CDR3 nucleotides: TGTGCCAGCAGCATTGGTGGCGCAGGGGGCGCGTTTAATTCCCCCCTCCACTTT. The gene calls are TRBV5-4 and TRBJ1-6; 8 nucleotides align to TRBD1. The V gene's germline CDR1 is SGHNT and CDR2 YYREEE (reference sequence). CDR3 size: 18 residues.

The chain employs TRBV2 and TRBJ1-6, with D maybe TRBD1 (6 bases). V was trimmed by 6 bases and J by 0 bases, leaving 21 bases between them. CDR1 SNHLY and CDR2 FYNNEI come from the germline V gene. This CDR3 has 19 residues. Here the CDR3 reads CASSTKDRDLSSYNSPLHF. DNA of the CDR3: TGTGCCAGCAGCACGAAGGACAGAGACCTCAGCTCCTATAATTCACCCCTCCACTTT.

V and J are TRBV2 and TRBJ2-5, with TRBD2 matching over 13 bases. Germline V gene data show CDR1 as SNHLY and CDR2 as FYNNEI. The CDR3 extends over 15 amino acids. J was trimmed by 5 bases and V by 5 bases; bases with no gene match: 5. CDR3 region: CASSRLAGGPETQYF. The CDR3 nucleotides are TGTGCCAGCAGTAGACTAGCGGGGGGCCCCGAGACCCAGTACTTC.

In DNA form, the CDR3 reads TGCGCCAGCAGCCATGGTCCTAGCGGGGGACCCTACAATGAGCAGTTCTTC. Translating it yields CASSHGPSGGPYNEQFF. J is TRBJ2-1 and V is TRBV4-1; 10 nucleotides line up with TRBD2. The ends lost 3 bases at V and 2 bases at J; junction bases unmatched: 7. CDR3 size: 17 residues. Per the germline V gene, CDR1 is MGHRA and CDR2 is YSYEKL.

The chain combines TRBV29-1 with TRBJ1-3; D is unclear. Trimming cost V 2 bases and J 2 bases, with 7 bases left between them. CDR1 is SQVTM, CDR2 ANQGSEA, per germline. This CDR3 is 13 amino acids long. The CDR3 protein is CSVERDAGNTIYF. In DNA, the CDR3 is TGCAGCGTTGAACGGGATGCTGGAAACACCATATATTTT.

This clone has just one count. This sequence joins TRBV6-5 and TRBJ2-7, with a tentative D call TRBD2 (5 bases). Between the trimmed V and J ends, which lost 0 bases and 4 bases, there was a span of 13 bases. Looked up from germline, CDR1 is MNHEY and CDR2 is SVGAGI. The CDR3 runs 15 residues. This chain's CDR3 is CASSYSGFGEYEQYF. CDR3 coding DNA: TGTGCCAGCAGTTACTCGGGTTTCGGGGAGTACGAGCAGTACTTC.

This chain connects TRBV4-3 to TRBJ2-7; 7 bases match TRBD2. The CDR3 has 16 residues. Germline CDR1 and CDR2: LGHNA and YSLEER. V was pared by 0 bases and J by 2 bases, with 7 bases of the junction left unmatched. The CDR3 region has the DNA TGCGCCAGCAGCCAAGAGTCGCGGGAGCCGGCCTACGAGCAGTACTTC. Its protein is CASSQESREPAYEQYF.

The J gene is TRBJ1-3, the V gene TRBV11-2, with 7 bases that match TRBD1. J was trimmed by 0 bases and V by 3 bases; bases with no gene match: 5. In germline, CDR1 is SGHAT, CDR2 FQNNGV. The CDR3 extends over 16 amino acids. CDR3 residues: CASSFRGQSSGNTIYF. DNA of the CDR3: TGTGCCAGCAGCTTCAGGGGACAGAGCTCTGGAAACACCATATATTTT.

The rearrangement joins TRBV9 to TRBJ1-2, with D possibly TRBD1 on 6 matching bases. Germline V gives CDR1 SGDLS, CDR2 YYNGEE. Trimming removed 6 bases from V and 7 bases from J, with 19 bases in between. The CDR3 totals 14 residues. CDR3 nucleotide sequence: TGTGCCAGCACCCCCAGAAGGGGGTCTGGTGGCTACACCTTC. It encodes CASTPRRGSGGYTF.

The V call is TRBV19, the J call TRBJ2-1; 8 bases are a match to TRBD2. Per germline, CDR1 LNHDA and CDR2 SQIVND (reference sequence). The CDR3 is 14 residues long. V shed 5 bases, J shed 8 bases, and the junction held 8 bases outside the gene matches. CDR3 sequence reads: CASSPGTSVDEQFF. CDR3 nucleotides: TGTGCCAGTAGTCCAGGGACTAGTGTTGATGAGCAGTTCTTC.

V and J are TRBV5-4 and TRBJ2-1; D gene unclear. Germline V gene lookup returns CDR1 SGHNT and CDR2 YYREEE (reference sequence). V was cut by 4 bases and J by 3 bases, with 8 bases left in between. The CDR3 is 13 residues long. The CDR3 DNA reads TGTGCCAGCAGCCCGTACAACTACAATGAGCAGTTCTTC. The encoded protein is CASSPYNYNEQFF.